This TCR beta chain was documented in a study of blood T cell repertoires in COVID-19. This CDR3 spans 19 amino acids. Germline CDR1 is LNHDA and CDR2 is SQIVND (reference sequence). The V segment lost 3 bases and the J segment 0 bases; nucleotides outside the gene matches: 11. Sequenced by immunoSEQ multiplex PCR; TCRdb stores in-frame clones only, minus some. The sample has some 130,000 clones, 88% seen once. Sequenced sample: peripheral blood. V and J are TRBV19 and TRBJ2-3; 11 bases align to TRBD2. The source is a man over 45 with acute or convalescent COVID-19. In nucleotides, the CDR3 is TGTGCCAGTAGTATCATCACGGGACTAGCGGCCGCTAGCACAGATACGCAGTATTTT. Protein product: CASSIITGLAAASTDTQYF.